This T cell receptor beta chain was recorded in a study of blood T cell repertoires in COVID-19. V lost 6 bases and J lost 0, with 9 bases in between. The CDR3 runs to 13 residues. Germline V lookup: CDR1 SGHTA, CDR2 FQGNSA. As originally analysed: Researchers report that nucleated cell counts were estimated from reference gene primer amplification. The assay was immunoSEQ multiplex PCR, and TCRdb's table has in-frame clones only and misses some. That table supplies the V and J calls and clone size; D and trimming were determined from the DNA. The table has some 41,000 clones, roughly nine tenths seen once. This clone occurred a few times.

The source material was peripheral blood. V gene TRBV7-2 combines with J gene TRBJ2-7, with no clear D. This clonotype was sampled from a woman in her 30s in a cohort sampled during active COVID-19. The DNA for the CDR3 is TGTGCCAGCAGACCCTGGCCCTCCTACGAGCAGTACTTC. Protein: CASRPWPSYEQYF.